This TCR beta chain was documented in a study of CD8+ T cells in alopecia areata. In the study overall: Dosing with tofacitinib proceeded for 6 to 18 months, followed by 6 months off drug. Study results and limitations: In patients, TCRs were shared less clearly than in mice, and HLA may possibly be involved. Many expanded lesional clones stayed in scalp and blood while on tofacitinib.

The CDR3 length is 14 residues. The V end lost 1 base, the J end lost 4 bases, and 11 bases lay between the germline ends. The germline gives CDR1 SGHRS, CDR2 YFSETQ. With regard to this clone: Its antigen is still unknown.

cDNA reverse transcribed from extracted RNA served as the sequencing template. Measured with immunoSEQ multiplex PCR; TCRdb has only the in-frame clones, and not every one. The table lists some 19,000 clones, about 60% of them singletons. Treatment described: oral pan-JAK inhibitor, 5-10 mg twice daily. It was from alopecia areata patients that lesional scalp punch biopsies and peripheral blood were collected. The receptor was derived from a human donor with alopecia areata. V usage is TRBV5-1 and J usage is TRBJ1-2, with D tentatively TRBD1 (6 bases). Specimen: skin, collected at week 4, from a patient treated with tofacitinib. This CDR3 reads CASSLTQGTYGYTF. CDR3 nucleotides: TGCGCCAGCAGCTTGACACAGGGAACCTATGGCTACACCTTC.